A selection of T cell receptor beta chains follows, all from one sample in a study of blood T cell repertoires in COVID-19. The table came from immunoSEQ multiplex PCR; TCRdb's copy has only in-frame clones and leaves some out. The sample yields 350,000 to 500,000 clones, roughly 90% seen once. Sequences were obtained from PBMCs or T cells enriched from blood (not recorded which). The receptors shown here come from a woman aged 18-29 years who had been exposed to COVID-19. Both conserved end residues are part of each CDR3. Fields, in order: clone size, D gene, J gene, V gene, CDR3 DNA, CDR3 protein. The D gene is left open where the match is weak. Clone size is shown for a subset of rows, as once, few, many or a class of expanded clone.

clone_size: once
d_call: TRBD2
j_call: TRBJ2-7
v_call: TRBV7-2
cdr3_nt: TGTGCCAGCAGCCCCTGGACTAGCGGGGGGGACTACGAGCAGTACTTC
cdr3_aa: CASSPWTSGGDYEQYF

clone_size: NA
d_call: TRBD2
j_call: TRBJ2-3
v_call: TRBV4-3
cdr3_nt: TGCGCCAGCAGCCAAGAAGCTAGCGGGGTCACAGATACGCAGTATTTT
cdr3_aa: CASSQEASGVTDTQYF

clone_size: NA
d_call: TRBD1
j_call: TRBJ2-3
v_call: TRBV5-5
cdr3_nt: TGTGCCAGCAGCTTGGAGTACCGGACAGGGCGATTGGGTACGCAGTATTTT
cdr3_aa: CASSLEYRTGRLGTQYF

clone_size: NA
d_call: TRBD1
j_call: TRBJ1-3
v_call: TRBV5-1
cdr3_nt: TGCGCCAGCAGCCCGTGGACAGGGACTGGAAACACCATATATTTT
cdr3_aa: CASSPWTGTGNTIYF

clone_size: once
d_call: NA
j_call: TRBJ1-5
v_call: TRBV6-5
cdr3_nt: TGTGCCAGCAGGGCGGGGGCATCGAAGACCCAGCATTTT
cdr3_aa: CASRAGASKTQHF

clone_size: NA
d_call: TRBD2
j_call: TRBJ2-2
v_call: TRBV7-6
cdr3_nt: TGTGCCAGCAGCTTAAGAGCGGGGGGGGACACCGGGGAGCTGTTTTTT
cdr3_aa: CASSLRAGGDTGELFF

clone_size: few
d_call: TRBD1
j_call: TRBJ2-7
v_call: TRBV4-1
cdr3_nt: TGCGCCAGCAGCCAAGGTACGGGACAGGGCTACGAGCAGTACTTC
cdr3_aa: CASSQGTGQGYEQYF

clone_size: NA
d_call: NA
j_call: TRBJ1-5
v_call: TRBV7-9
cdr3_nt: TGTGCCAGCAGCTTGCAGGAAAATCAGCCCCAGCATTTT
cdr3_aa: CASSLQENQPQHF

clone_size: NA
d_call: TRBD2
j_call: TRBJ2-1
v_call: TRBV18
cdr3_nt: TGTGCCAGCTCACGGGGGACAACGGGACTAGCGTCGAAGGGGTCCTACAATGAGCAGTTCTTC
cdr3_aa: CASSRGTTGLASKGSYNEQFF

clone_size: NA
d_call: TRBD1
j_call: TRBJ1-1
v_call: TRBV9
cdr3_nt: TGTGCCAGCAGCGGCGGGACAGGAGAAGCTTTCTTT
cdr3_aa: CASSGGTGEAFF

clone_size: NA
d_call: NA
j_call: TRBJ2-1
v_call: TRBV19
cdr3_nt: TGTGCCAGTAGTAATCCCCCAGCGGCAATCTCCTACAATGAGCAGTTCTTC
cdr3_aa: CASSNPPAAISYNEQFF

clone_size: NA
d_call: TRBD1
j_call: TRBJ2-7
v_call: TRBV10-3
cdr3_nt: TGTGCCATCAGGGGGACAGTAAAGGACGAGCAGTACTTC
cdr3_aa: CAIRGTVKDEQYF

clone_size: NA
d_call: NA
j_call: TRBJ2-1
v_call: TRBV19
cdr3_nt: TGTGCCAGTAGTATAGTCGAGGGTCATGAGCAGTTCTTC
cdr3_aa: CASSIVEGHEQFF

clone_size: NA
d_call: TRBD1
j_call: TRBJ2-7
v_call: TRBV25-1
cdr3_nt: TGTGCCAGCAGTGAATTGGGGCAGGGGGCCTACGAGCAGTACTTC
cdr3_aa: CASSELGQGAYEQYF

clone_size: NA
d_call: NA
j_call: TRBJ1-1
v_call: TRBV15
cdr3_nt: TGTGCCACCAGCAGAGATTCCCCTACAGGGAGAGACACTGAAGCTTTCTTT
cdr3_aa: CATSRDSPTGRDTEAFF

clone_size: once
d_call: TRBD2
j_call: TRBJ2-1
v_call: TRBV19
cdr3_nt: TGTGCCAGTAGTCCCACCGGACTAGCGGTTCGGTACAATGAGCAGTTCTTC
cdr3_aa: CASSPTGLAVRYNEQFF

clone_size: NA
d_call: TRBD1
j_call: TRBJ2-7
v_call: TRBV19
cdr3_nt: TGTGCCAGTAAGCGCCCGGGGACAGGGGGCTACGAGCAGTACTTC
cdr3_aa: CASKRPGTGGYEQYF

clone_size: NA
d_call: NA
j_call: TRBJ1-5
v_call: TRBV12-3/TRBV12-4
cdr3_nt: TGTGCCAGCAGTTTTTTAGGCAATCAGCCCCAGCATTTT
cdr3_aa: CASSFLGNQPQHF

clone_size: NA
d_call: TRBD1
j_call: TRBJ1-4
v_call: TRBV7-9
cdr3_nt: TGTGCCAGCAGCCTCCCTCGACAGGGGACTAATGAAAAACTGTTTTTT
cdr3_aa: CASSLPRQGTNEKLFF

clone_size: once
d_call: TRBD1
j_call: TRBJ1-5
v_call: TRBV14
cdr3_nt: TGTGCCAGCAGCCAGACAGGGGGCAGCAATCAGCCCCAGCATTTT
cdr3_aa: CASSQTGGSNQPQHF

clone_size: once
d_call: TRBD2
j_call: TRBJ2-3
v_call: TRBV7-3
cdr3_nt: TGTGCCAGCAGCTTAATCGGGGGGATTAGCACAGATACGCAGTATTTT
cdr3_aa: CASSLIGGISTDTQYF

clone_size: NA
d_call: NA
j_call: TRBJ1-4
v_call: TRBV29-1
cdr3_nt: TGCAGCGTTGGAGGGGGTGAAAAACTGTTTTTT
cdr3_aa: CSVGGGEKLFF

clone_size: few
d_call: NA
j_call: TRBJ2-7
v_call: TRBV4-1
cdr3_nt: TGCGCCAGCAGCCAACCGGCCCAGGGGACCTACGAGCAGTACTTC
cdr3_aa: CASSQPAQGTYEQYF

clone_size: once
d_call: TRBD2
j_call: TRBJ2-1
v_call: TRBV5-1
cdr3_nt: TGCGCCACCCGTAGCGGGATCCAGGATGAGCAGTTCTTC
cdr3_aa: CATRSGIQDEQFF

clone_size: NA
d_call: NA
j_call: TRBJ1-4
v_call: TRBV6-6
cdr3_nt: TGTGCCAGCATCAAAAGGGATAACGGAGGAGAAAAACTGTTTTTT
cdr3_aa: CASIKRDNGGEKLFF

clone_size: few
d_call: TRBD2
j_call: TRBJ2-5
v_call: TRBV5-1
cdr3_nt: TGCGCCAGCAGCCCCCCGGGGGGATGGTACCAAGAGACCCAGTACTTC
cdr3_aa: CASSPPGGWYQETQYF

clone_size: NA
d_call: TRBD1
j_call: TRBJ1-1
v_call: TRBV6-5
cdr3_nt: TGTGCCAGCAGTTACGCTAACAGGGGGAGGTACACTGAAGCTTTCTTT
cdr3_aa: CASSYANRGRYTEAFF

clone_size: NA
d_call: TRBD2
j_call: TRBJ2-3
v_call: TRBV7-2
cdr3_nt: TGTGCCAGCAGCCCGATTGGCGGGGGGTCCCCAGATACGCAGTATTTT
cdr3_aa: CASSPIGGGSPDTQYF

clone_size: NA
d_call: TRBD1
j_call: TRBJ1-5
v_call: TRBV5-8
cdr3_nt: TGTGCCAGCAGCCGGGGACAGGGGAGACAGCCCCAGCATTTT
cdr3_aa: CASSRGQGRQPQHF

clone_size: NA
d_call: NA
j_call: TRBJ2-6
v_call: TRBV28
cdr3_nt: TGTGCCAGCAGTTTTAAAGGGGTCGGGGCCAACGTCCTGACTTTC
cdr3_aa: CASSFKGVGANVLTF

clone_size: NA
d_call: TRBD2
j_call: TRBJ2-7
v_call: TRBV5-1
cdr3_nt: TGCGCCAGCGGAGAGGGGGGACTAGCGGGAGTATACGAGCAGTACTTC
cdr3_aa: CASGEGGLAGVYEQYF

clone_size: once
d_call: TRBD1
j_call: TRBJ2-1
v_call: TRBV7-2
cdr3_nt: TGTGCCAGCAGCTTAGAGGGACAGGGCTCCTACAATGAGCAGTTCTTC
cdr3_aa: CASSLEGQGSYNEQFF

clone_size: NA
d_call: NA
j_call: TRBJ2-1
v_call: TRBV9
cdr3_nt: TGTGCCAGCAGCGGCTCGGTTGAGCAGTTCTTC
cdr3_aa: CASSGSVEQFF

clone_size: once
d_call: NA
j_call: TRBJ1-2
v_call: TRBV19
cdr3_nt: TGTGCCAGTAGTGTTCAAGGACAGCTTACTGACCTGGGTGGCTACACCTTC
cdr3_aa: CASSVQGQLTDLGGYTF

clone_size: NA
d_call: NA
j_call: TRBJ2-5
v_call: TRBV29-1
cdr3_nt: TGCAGCGTTGGGGGGGTGCTTCCGGAGACCCAGTACTTC
cdr3_aa: CSVGGVLPETQYF

clone_size: NA
d_call: TRBD2
j_call: TRBJ2-7
v_call: TRBV7-2
cdr3_nt: TGTGCCAGCAGTTCAAATTCGCTAGCGGGGAACCAAGAGCAGTACTTC
cdr3_aa: CASSSNSLAGNQEQYF

clone_size: NA
d_call: NA
j_call: TRBJ2-1
v_call: TRBV9
cdr3_nt: TGTGCCAGCACCCCCAAGGGGGATAGGGACAATGAGCAGTTCTTC
cdr3_aa: CASTPKGDRDNEQFF

clone_size: many
d_call: TRBD2
j_call: TRBJ2-4
v_call: TRBV28
cdr3_nt: TGTGCCAGCAGTCCCGGGGGGGCGGCCAAAAACATTCAGTACTTC
cdr3_aa: CASSPGGAAKNIQYF

clone_size: NA
d_call: NA
j_call: TRBJ2-7
v_call: TRBV9
cdr3_nt: TGTGCCAGCAGCGTAGCTCCCGGGGTCGACGGGCAGTACTTC
cdr3_aa: CASSVAPGVDGQYF

clone_size: NA
d_call: TRBD1
j_call: TRBJ1-1
v_call: TRBV6-5
cdr3_nt: TGTGCCAGCAGTCAACTCGGGACAGCCCCAGCTTTCTTT
cdr3_aa: CASSQLGTAPAFF

clone_size: NA
d_call: NA
j_call: TRBJ1-6
v_call: TRBV4-3
cdr3_nt: TGCGCCAGCAGCCAAGATCTGAGTCGGCCCCTCCACTTT
cdr3_aa: CASSQDLSRPLHF

clone_size: once
d_call: NA
j_call: TRBJ1-1
v_call: TRBV7-9
cdr3_nt: TGTGCCAGCAGCCTTATCAGGAATAAAAACACTGAAGCTTTCTTT
cdr3_aa: CASSLIRNKNTEAFF

clone_size: NA
d_call: NA
j_call: TRBJ2-1
v_call: TRBV5-1
cdr3_nt: TGCGCCAGCAGCTTGCGTTCCGACCGAGCGGGCGAGCAGTTCTTC
cdr3_aa: CASSLRSDRAGEQFF

clone_size: NA
d_call: NA
j_call: TRBJ1-4
v_call: TRBV19
cdr3_nt: TGTGCCAGTAGTGCCCAACATTCGGGGTACGGTGAAAAACTGTTTTTT
cdr3_aa: CASSAQHSGYGEKLFF

clone_size: NA
d_call: TRBD1
j_call: TRBJ2-1
v_call: TRBV19
cdr3_nt: TGTGCCAGTAGTATAACAGGGGGCGCGGGGAATGAGCAGTTCTTC
cdr3_aa: CASSITGGAGNEQFF

clone_size: NA
d_call: TRBD1
j_call: TRBJ1-2
v_call: TRBV30
cdr3_nt: TGTGCCTGGAGTCTCGGACAGGACTATGGCTACACCTTC
cdr3_aa: CAWSLGQDYGYTF

clone_size: once
d_call: NA
j_call: TRBJ1-1
v_call: TRBV10-3
cdr3_nt: TGTGCCATCAGTGACAGGGCAGTCACTGAAGCTTTCTTT
cdr3_aa: CAISDRAVTEAFF

clone_size: NA
d_call: NA
j_call: TRBJ2-7
v_call: TRBV6-2/TRBV6-3
cdr3_nt: TGTGCCAGCAGTTACTTAACAGGGATAAACGAGCAGTACTTC
cdr3_aa: CASSYLTGINEQYF

clone_size: NA
d_call: NA
j_call: TRBJ2-1
v_call: TRBV11-3
cdr3_nt: TGTGCCAGCAGCTTATCAGGGAACAATGAGCAGTTCTTC
cdr3_aa: CASSLSGNNEQFF

clone_size: NA
d_call: NA
j_call: TRBJ2-3
v_call: TRBV2
cdr3_nt: TGTGCCAGCAAAACCGGACAGATCACAGATACGCAGTATTTT
cdr3_aa: CASKTGQITDTQYF